This TCR beta chain is from a study of blood T cell repertoires in COVID-19. Study-level information: The study drew acute and convalescent COVID-19 samples from the United States, Italy and Spain. T cells, B-cell-depleted T cells, or PBMCs provided the cDNA or gDNA that served as material.

With 6 bases removed from V and 7 bases from J, the gap between germline ends came to 12 bases. The CDR3 runs 12 residues. Per the germline V gene, CDR1 is MNHEY and CDR2 is SVGAGI. Original processing methods: Amplifying reference gene primers gave estimates of nucleated cell counts. Produced via immunoSEQ multiplex PCR; TCRdb's table is partial and in-frame only. That table gives V, J and clone size, and the DNA gave D and trimming. The data contain over 150,000 clones, approximately 84% of them singletons. The origin of this receptor is a man aged 40-49 years with acute or convalescent COVID-19. This chain joins TRBV6-5 and TRBJ1-1; D is possibly TRBD1 (5 bases). The sample was peripheral blood. CDR3 sequence reads: CASSRTGGEAFF. DNA for the CDR3: TGTGCCAGCAGCAGGACCGGGGGTGAAGCTTTCTTT.